The 11 T cell receptor beta chains presented below share a single source sample, sequenced in a study of Ad26.COV2.S vaccination and SARS-CoV-2 variants (dated by TCRdb to the early 2020s). The meaning of the sample's treatment or condition label: 15 to 20 received Ad26.COV2.S at low or high dose, single or two shots; 5 received placebo; per-sample allocation not given. For vaccine and placebo recipients, repertoires were sequenced using samples collected on day 63 after the first injection. Preparation of the library involved the immunoSEQ multiplex PCR assay. TCRdb took over this immuneACCESS table, retaining in-frame rearrangements with V and J assigned. Such tables are incomplete; in checked studies, under half of the missing clones stem from an unresolved V gene, and the remainder is unexplained. The sample includes around 400,000 clones, with around nine tenths observed a single time. The ten largest clones add up to more than 9% of the sample.

The sequencing used peripheral blood, collected in a trial of Ad26.COV2.S vaccine versus placebo. Source of these receptors: a person between 18 and 59 years old who received the Ad26.COV2.S COVID-19 vaccine or a placebo.

This chain connects TRBV19 to TRBJ1-2; D possibly corresponds to TRBD1 (5 bases). Germline loops: CDR1 LNHDA, CDR2 SQIVND (reference sequence). V was trimmed by 5 bases and J by 3 bases, leaving 13 bases between them. CDR3 size: 14 residues. The CDR3 is CASSYDSQHYGYTF. The CDR3, as DNA: TGTGCCAGTAGTTATGACAGTCAACACTATGGCTACACCTTC.

The chain uses TRBV27 and TRBJ1-1; D unresolved. V was cut by 2 bases and J by 8 bases, with 18 bases left in between. Germline assignment: CDR1 MNHEY and CDR2 SMNVEV (reference sequence). CDR3 length: 15 amino acids. The CDR3 DNA follows: TGTGCCAGCAGTTTAGGTTTACCCGGAGCGGTAGAAGCTTTCTTT. The encoded protein is CASSLGLPGAVEAFF.

This chain uses TRBV4-3 with TRBJ1-4, with D possibly matching TRBD1 (6 bases). Trimming took off 0 bases at V and 2 bases at J, with 10 bases between the two ends. Germline V gives CDR1 LGHNA, CDR2 YSLEER. This CDR3 region has 16 residues. CDR3 residues: CASSQDWGGTNEKLFF. The DNA for the CDR3 is TGCGCCAGCAGCCAAGATTGGGGGGGCACTAATGAAAAACTGTTTTTT.

This sequence joins TRBV7-2 and TRBJ1-1, with D possibly being TRBD1 (6 bases). The V gene's germline CDR1 is SGHTA and CDR2 FQGNSA. V was shortened by 5 bases and J by 4 bases, with 14 bases between the two germline ends. The CDR3 runs to 14 residues. CDR3 in DNA: TGTGCCAGCAGCCTAAGACAGGTCCCCACTGAAGCTTTCTTT. The encoded protein is CASSLRQVPTEAFF.

The chain carries TRBV13 and TRBJ2-5, with D unresolved. This CDR3 is built from 12 residues. Germline assignment: CDR1 PRHDT and CDR2 FYEKMQ (reference sequence). V was clipped by 2 bases and J by 5 bases, with 6 bases between them. CDR3 bases: TGTGCCAGCAGCTTATCTGAGGAGACCCAGTACTTC. It encodes CASSLSEETQYF.

The count of this clone is one. The rearrangement uses TRBV10-3 and TRBJ2-7; no clear D gene. Germline values: CDR1 ENHRY, CDR2 SYGVKD. V was trimmed by 5 bases and J by 6 bases, leaving 14 bases between them. The CDR3 totals 13 residues. For the CDR3, the DNA is TGTGCCATCAGTCCAGAGTTCTCGGGCGAGCAGTACTTC. Its translation: CAISPEFSGEQYF.

The CDR3 region is CASSSRDKYTEAFF. In DNA, the CDR3 is TGTGCCAGCAGCTCGCGAGATAAGTACACTGAAGCTTTCTTT. The chain joins TRBV3-1 (or the pseudogene TRBV3-2) to TRBJ1-1; no firm D call. Per the germline V gene, CDR1 is LGHDT and CDR2 is YNNKEL (reference sequence). The CDR3 runs to 14 residues. Trimming removed 5 bases at V and 3 bases at J, with 13 bases between.

The chain employs TRBV9 and TRBJ2-7; the match to TRBD1 covers 10 bases. Germline CDR1 reads SGDLS; CDR2 reads YYNGEE. The CDR3 contains 15 residues. V was pared by 0 bases and J by 6 bases, with 6 bases of the junction left unmatched. CDR3 sequence reads: CASSVARDRGGEQYF. Written as DNA, the CDR3 is TGTGCCAGCAGCGTAGCCCGGGACAGGGGAGGCGAGCAGTACTTC. Full variable domain (rest looked up from reference TRBV9 and TRBJ2-7): DSGVTQTPKHLITATGQRVTLRCSPRSGDLSVYWYQQSLDQGLQFLIQYYNGEERAKGNILERFSAQQFPDLHSELNLSSLELGDSALYFCASSVARDRGGEQYFGPGTRLTVT.

This chain connects TRBV7-9 to TRBJ1-5; 9 bases line up with TRBD1. The CDR3 length is 17 residues. V lost 3 bases and J lost 7; bases outside the gene matches: 13. Germline V gives CDR1 SEHNR, CDR2 FQNEAQ (reference sequence). The CDR3 reads CASSFSTGTGLGQPQHF. CDR3 nucleotide sequence: TGTGCCAGCAGCTTTAGTACCGGGACAGGGCTGGGACAGCCCCAGCATTTT.

The chain links TRBV24-1 to TRBJ2-7; D may match TRBD1 or TRBD2 (5 bases each). Per germline, CDR1 KGHDR and CDR2 SFDVKD. V was pared by 0 bases and J by 5 bases, with 7 bases between. The CDR3 runs 13 residues. In DNA, the CDR3 is TGTGCCACCAGTGATTTGCTGGGGGACGAGCAGTACTTC. Encoded protein: CATSDLLGDEQYF.

The genes are TRBV9 and TRBJ2-3; tentative D call: TRBD1 (6 bases). Between the trimmed V and J ends, which lost 4 bases and 4 bases, there was a span of 16 bases. CDR3 length: 15 residues. CDR1 SGDLS and CDR2 YYNGEE come from the germline V gene. DNA for the CDR3: TGTGCCAGCAGCACCGAGGGGGAGAGCCCAGATACGCAGTATTTT. This encodes CASSTEGESPDTQYF.